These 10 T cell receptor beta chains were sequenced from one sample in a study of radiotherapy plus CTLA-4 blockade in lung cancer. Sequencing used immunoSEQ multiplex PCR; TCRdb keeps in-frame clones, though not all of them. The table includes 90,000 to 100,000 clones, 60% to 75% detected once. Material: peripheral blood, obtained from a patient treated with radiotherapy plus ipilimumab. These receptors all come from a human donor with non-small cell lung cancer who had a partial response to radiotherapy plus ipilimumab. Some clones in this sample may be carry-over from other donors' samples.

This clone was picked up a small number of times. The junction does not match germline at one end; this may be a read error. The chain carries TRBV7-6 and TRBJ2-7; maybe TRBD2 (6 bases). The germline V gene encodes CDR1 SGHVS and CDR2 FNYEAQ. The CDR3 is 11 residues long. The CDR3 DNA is TGTGCCAGCAGCTTAGGTGGAGGGGCCAACTTC. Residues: CASSLGGGANF.

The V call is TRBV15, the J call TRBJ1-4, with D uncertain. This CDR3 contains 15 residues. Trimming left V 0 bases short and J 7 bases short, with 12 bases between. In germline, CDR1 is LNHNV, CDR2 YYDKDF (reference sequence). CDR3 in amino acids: CATSRDRGVVEKLFF. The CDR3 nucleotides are TGTGCCACCAGCAGAGACCGGGGTGTGGTTGAAAAACTGTTTTTT.

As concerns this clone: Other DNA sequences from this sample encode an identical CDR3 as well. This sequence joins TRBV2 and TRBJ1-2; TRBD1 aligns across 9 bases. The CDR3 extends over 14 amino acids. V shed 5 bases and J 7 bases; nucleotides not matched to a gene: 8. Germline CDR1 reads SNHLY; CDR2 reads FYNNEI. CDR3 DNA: TGTGCCAGCAGTTTGGGACAGGGTAGGGGTGGCTACACCTTC. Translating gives CASSLGQGRGGYTF.

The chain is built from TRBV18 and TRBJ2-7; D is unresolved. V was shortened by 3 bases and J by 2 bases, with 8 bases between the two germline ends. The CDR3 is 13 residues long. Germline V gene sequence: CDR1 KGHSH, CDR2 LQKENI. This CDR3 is CASSPRLPYEQYF. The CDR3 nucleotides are TGTGCCAGCTCACCGCGATTACCCTACGAGCAGTACTTC.

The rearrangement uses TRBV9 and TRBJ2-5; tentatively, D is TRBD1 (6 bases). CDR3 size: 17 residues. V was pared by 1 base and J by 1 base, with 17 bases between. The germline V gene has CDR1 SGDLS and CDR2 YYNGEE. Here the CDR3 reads CASSVMGAGDVQETQYF. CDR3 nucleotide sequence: TGTGCCAGCAGCGTAATGGGCGCAGGGGACGTCCAAGAGACCCAGTACTTC.

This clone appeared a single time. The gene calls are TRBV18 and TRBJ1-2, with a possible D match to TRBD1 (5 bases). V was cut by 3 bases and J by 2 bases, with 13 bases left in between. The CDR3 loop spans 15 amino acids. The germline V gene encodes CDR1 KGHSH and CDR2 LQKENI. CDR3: CASSPSREINYGYTF. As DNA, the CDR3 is TGTGCCAGCTCACCGTCCAGGGAAATCAACTATGGCTACACCTTC.

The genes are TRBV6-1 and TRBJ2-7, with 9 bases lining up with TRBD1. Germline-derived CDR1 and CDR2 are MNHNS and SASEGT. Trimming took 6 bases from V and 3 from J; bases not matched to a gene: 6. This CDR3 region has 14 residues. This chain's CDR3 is CASRIQGALYEQYF. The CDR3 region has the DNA TGTGCCAGCAGGATACAGGGGGCGCTCTACGAGCAGTACTTC.

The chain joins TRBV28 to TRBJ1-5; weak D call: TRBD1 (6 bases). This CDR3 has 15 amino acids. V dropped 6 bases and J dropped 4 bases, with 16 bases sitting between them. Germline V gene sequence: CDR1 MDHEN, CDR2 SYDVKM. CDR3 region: CASSPWTVTNQPQHF. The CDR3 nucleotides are TGTGCCAGCAGCCCTTGGACAGTTACTAATCAGCCCCAGCATTTT.

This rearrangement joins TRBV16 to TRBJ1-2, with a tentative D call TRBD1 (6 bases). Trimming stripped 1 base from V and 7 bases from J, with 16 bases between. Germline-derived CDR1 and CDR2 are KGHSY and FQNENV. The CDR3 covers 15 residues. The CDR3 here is CASSQWDTITVGYTF. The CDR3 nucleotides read TGTGCCAGCAGCCAATGGGACACAATTACCGTTGGCTACACCTTC.

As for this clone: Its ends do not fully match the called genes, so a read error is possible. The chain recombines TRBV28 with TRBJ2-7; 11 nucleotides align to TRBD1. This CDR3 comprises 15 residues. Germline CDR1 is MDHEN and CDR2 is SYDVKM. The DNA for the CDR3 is TGTGTCAGCAGTTTGGCAGGGACAGGGGGCTACGAGCAGTACTTC. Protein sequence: CVSSLAGTGGYEQYF.